The clone carrying this T cell receptor beta chain was seen at least ten times. The antigen is unknown. The source of the sample is a study of naive and memory T cell subsets. Whole-study findings and limits: Potentially, T cell activation and differentiation skew this RNA-based measurement. Reportedly, tuberculin skin test sites gave far more TCRs than other biopsies.

Treatment reported: skin biopsy from PPD injection site in Mantoux-positive individual. An oligonucleotide containing a UMI was ligated to the 3' end of TCR cDNA. Tuberculin skin test biopsies were taken where PPD was injected in Mantoux-positive people. The SP2 primer and nested alpha and beta constant region primers amplified ligated cDNA in four rounds. MiXCR, applied by TCRdb to the UMI-ligation and nested PCR reads, yields one record per CDR3 protein. The sample comprises roughly 36,000 distinct CDR3 sequences, more than 9.5% of which are singletons, and about 4% rests with the top ten. The material was skin, obtained from a tuberculin skin test site. The source is an adult in good health.

The CDR3 sequence is CASSLGGNRNTEAFF. The CDR3 coding sequence is TGTGCCAGCAGCTTAGGAGGGAACAGAAACACTGAAGCTTTCTTT. The gene calls are TRBV7-8 and TRBJ1-1; D gene ambiguous. The CDR3 totals 15 residues. Trimming stripped 1 base from V and 2 bases from J, with 11 bases between. Germline CDR1 and CDR2: SGHVS and FQNEAQ. The full variable domain, with the rest looked up from reference TRBV7-8 and TRBJ1-1, is GAGVSQSPRYKVAKRGQDVALRCDPISGHVSLFWYQQALGQGPEFLTYFQNEAQLDKSGLPSDRFFAERPEGSVSTLKIQRTQQEDSAVYLCASSLGGNRNTEAFFGQGTRLTVV.